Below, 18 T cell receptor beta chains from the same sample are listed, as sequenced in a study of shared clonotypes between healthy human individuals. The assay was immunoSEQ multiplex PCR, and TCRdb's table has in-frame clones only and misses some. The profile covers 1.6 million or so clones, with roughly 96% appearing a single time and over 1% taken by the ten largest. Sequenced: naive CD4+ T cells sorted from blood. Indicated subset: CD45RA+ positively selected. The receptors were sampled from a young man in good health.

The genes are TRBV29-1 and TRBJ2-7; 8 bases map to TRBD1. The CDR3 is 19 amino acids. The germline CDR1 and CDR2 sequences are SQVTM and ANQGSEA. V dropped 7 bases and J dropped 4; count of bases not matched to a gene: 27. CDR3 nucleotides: TGCAGCGCCAGTGGGGGTGTACACAGGGGGGAATTATCCACGTACGAGCAGTACTTC. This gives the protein CSASGGVHRGELSTYEQYF.

This CDR3 is CASSLSISIRGSLTFFYEQYF. CDR3 nucleotides: TGTGCCAGCAGCCTATCAATCTCCATCAGAGGGTCCCTCACTTTTTTCTACGAGCAGTACTTC. The chain joins TRBV7-6 to TRBJ2-7; maybe TRBD2 (5 bases). This CDR3 has 21 amino acids. The germline CDR1 and CDR2 sequences are SGHVS and FNYEAQ. V lost 5 bases, J lost 3 bases, and 35 bases lay in between. Filled out from reference TRBV7-6 and TRBJ2-7, the complete variable domain reads GAGVSQSPRYKVTKRGQDVALRCDPISGHVSLYWYRQALGQGPEFLTYFNYEAQQDKSGLPNDRFSAERPEGSISTLTIQRTEQRDSAMYRCASSLSISIRGSLTFFYEQYFGPGTRLTVT.

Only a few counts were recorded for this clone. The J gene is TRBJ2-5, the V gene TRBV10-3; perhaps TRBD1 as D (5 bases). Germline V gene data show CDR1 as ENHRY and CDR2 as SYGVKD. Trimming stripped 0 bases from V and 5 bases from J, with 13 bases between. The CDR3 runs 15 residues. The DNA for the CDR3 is TGTGCCATCAGTGAGTCGAAGGGGTTCAGGGAGACCCAGTACTTC. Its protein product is CAISESKGFRETQYF.

The CDR3 spells CASSLGAPISYEQYF. For the CDR3, the DNA is TGTGCCAGCAGCTTAGGTGCCCCCATCTCCTACGAGCAGTACTTC. The chain is built from TRBV7-2 and TRBJ2-7; no clear D. Germline lookup yields CDR1 SGHTA and CDR2 FQGNSA. CDR3 length equals 15 residues. V lost 1 base to trimming and J lost 0 bases, with 10 bases between them.

The CDR3 sequence is CAWSVMVGSYEQYF. The CDR3 region has the DNA TGTGCCTGGAGTGTTATGGTCGGCTCCTACGAGCAGTACTTC. V usage is TRBV30 and J usage is TRBJ2-7; no definite D call. Trimming left V 0 bases short and J 0 bases short, with 9 bases between. Germline V lookup: CDR1 GTSNPN, CDR2 SVGIG (reference sequence). This CDR3 is 14 amino acids long.

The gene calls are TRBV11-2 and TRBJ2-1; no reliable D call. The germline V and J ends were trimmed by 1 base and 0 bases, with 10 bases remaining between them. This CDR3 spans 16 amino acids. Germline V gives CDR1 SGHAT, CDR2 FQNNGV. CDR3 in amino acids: CASSLVRRSSYNEQFF. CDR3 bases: TGTGCCAGCAGCTTAGTCCGTCGTAGCTCCTACAATGAGCAGTTCTTC.

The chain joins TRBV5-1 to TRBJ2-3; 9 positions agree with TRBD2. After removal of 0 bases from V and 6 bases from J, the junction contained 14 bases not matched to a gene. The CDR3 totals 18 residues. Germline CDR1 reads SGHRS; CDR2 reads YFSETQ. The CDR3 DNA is TGCGCCAGCAGCTTGGCCCTTAGCGGGAGTCTGCCCGGGGATACGCAGTATTTT. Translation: CASSLALSGSLPGDTQYF.

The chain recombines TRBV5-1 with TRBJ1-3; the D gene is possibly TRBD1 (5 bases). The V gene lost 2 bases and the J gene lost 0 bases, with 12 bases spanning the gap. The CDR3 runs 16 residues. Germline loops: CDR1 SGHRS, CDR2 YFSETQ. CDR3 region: CASSLLGPSSGNTIYF. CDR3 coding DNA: TGCGCCAGCAGCTTACTGGGACCGTCCTCTGGAAACACCATATATTTT.

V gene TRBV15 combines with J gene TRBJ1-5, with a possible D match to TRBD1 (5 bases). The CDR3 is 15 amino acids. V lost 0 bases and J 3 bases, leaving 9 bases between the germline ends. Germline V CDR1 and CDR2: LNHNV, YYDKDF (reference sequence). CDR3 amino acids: CATSRDSGYNQPQHF. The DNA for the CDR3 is TGTGCCACCAGCAGAGACTCAGGGTACAATCAGCCCCAGCATTTT.

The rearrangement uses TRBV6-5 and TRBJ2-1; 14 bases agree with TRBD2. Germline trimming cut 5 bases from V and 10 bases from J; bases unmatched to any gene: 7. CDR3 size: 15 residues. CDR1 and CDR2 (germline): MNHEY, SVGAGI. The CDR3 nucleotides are TGTGCCAGCAGTGCCGGGACTAGCGGGAGAGGGGAGCAGTTCTTC. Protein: CASSAGTSGRGEQFF.

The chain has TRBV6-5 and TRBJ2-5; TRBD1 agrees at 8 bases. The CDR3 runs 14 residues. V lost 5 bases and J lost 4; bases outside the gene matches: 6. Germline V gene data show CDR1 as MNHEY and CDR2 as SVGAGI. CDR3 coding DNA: TGTGCCAGCAGTGAGTCAGGGGGCTCAGAGACCCAGTACTTC. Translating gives CASSESGGSETQYF.

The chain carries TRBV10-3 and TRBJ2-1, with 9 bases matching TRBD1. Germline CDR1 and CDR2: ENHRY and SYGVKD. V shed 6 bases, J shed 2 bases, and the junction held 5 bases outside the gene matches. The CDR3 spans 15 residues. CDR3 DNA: TGTGCCATCAGGCCGGACAGGGGAACCTACAATGAGCAGTTCTTC. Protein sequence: CAIRPDRGTYNEQFF.

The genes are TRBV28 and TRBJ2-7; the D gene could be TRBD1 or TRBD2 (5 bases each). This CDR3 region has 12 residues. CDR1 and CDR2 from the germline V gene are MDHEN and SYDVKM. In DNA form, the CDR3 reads TGTGGCAGTTGGGACCTAGGTGGGGAGCAGTACTTC. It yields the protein CGSWDLGGEQYF.

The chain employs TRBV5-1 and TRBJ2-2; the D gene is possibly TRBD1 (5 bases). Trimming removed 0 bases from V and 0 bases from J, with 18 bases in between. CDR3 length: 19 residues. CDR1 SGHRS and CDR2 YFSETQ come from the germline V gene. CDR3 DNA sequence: TGCGCCAGCAGCTTGGCCGGACAATTGGGTGGGGCGAACACCGGGGAGCTGTTTTTT. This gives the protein CASSLAGQLGGANTGELFF.

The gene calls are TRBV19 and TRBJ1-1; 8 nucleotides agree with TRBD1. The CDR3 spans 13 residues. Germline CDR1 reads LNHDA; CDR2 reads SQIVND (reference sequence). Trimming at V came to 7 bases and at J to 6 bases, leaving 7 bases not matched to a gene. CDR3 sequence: CASKGAGGSEAFF. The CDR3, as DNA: TGTGCCAGTAAAGGGGCAGGGGGCTCTGAAGCTTTCTTT.

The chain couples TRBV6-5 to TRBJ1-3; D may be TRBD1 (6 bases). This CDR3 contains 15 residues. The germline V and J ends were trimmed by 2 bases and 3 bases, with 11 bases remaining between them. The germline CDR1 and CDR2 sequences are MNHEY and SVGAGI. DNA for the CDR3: TGTGCCAGCAGTTACGCGCAGGGGAATGGAAACACCATATATTTT. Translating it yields CASSYAQGNGNTIYF.

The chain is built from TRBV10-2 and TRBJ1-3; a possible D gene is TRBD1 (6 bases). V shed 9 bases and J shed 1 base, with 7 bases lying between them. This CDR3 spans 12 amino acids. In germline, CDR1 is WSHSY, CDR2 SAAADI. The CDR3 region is CARTGSGNTIYF. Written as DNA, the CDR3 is TGCGCCAGAACAGGGTCTGGAAACACCATATATTTT.

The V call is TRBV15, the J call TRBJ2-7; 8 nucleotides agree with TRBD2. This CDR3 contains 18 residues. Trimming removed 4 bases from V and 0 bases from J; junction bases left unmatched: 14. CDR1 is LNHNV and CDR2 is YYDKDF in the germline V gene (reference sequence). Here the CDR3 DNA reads TGTGCCACCAGCAAATTTACCGGGAGGGCCTCAAACTCCTACGAGCAGTACTTC. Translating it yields CATSKFTGRASNSYEQYF.